These 12 T cell receptor beta chains were sequenced from one sample in a study of persistence of HIV-infected CD4 T cells. The stimulus was lysate of CMV-infected fibroblasts, about 10 ug/mL. Sorted nonresponding memory CD4+ T cells were CD40L-negative, CD69-negative, CD45RO-high. These receptors have no known antigen. Sequencing used immunoSEQ version 4 in survey mode. TCRdb's table, derived via immunoSEQ multiplex PCR, lists solely in-frame clones and lacks some. Of 48,000 or so clones listed, about 80% are singletons. This material consisted of CD4+ T cells sorted from PBMCs after roughly 17-hour stimulation, taken from a patient who received antiretroviral therapy. The receptor source for this set is an adult man with HIV who was CMV-seropositive.

This clone was observed a single time. The chain has TRBV6-1 and TRBJ2-3; unclear D gene. Trimming stripped 3 bases from V and 4 bases from J, with 11 bases between. The CDR3 consists of 14 residues. Germline assignment: CDR1 MNHNS and CDR2 SASEGT. CDR3 sequence: CASSEGRAPDTQYF. CDR3 DNA sequence: TGTGCCAGCAGTGAGGGTCGTGCCCCAGATACGCAGTATTTT.

This chain joins TRBV27 and TRBJ1-5; no definite D call. Germline V gene sequence: CDR1 MNHEY, CDR2 SMNVEV (reference sequence). Trimming stripped 4 bases from V and 4 bases from J, with 14 bases between. The CDR3 totals 15 residues. The CDR3 spells CASSSSTRGNQPQHF. CDR3 in DNA: TGTGCCAGCAGTTCCTCGACGCGTGGAAATCAGCCCCAGCATTTT.

The chain uses TRBV18 and TRBJ2-1; D possibly corresponds to TRBD2 (5 bases). The V and J ends lost 4 bases and 5 bases respectively, with 15 bases between them. Per the germline V gene, CDR1 is KGHSH and CDR2 is LQKENI. The CDR3 totals 15 residues. The chain's CDR3 is CASSQTPGTHNEQFF. In nucleotides, the CDR3 is TGTGCCAGCTCACAAACGCCGGGAACCCACAATGAGCAGTTCTTC. Full variable domain (outside the CDR3, taken from reference TRBV18 and TRBJ2-1): NAGVMQNPRHLVRRRGQEARLRCSPMKGHSHVYWYRQLPEEGLKFMVYLQKENIIDESGMPKERFSAEFPKEGPSILRIQQVVRGDSAAYFCASSQTPGTHNEQFFGPGTRLTVL.

V is TRBV4-1 and J is TRBJ2-5; D might be TRBD2 (5 bases). CDR3 length: 17 amino acids. CDR1 and CDR2 from the germline V gene are MGHRA and YSYEKL. Between the trimmed V and J ends, which lost 1 base and 3 bases, there was a span of 18 bases. CDR3 amino acids: CASSQGAGLRAKETQYF. As DNA, the CDR3 is TGCGCCAGCAGCCAAGGGGCGGGCTTAAGGGCAAAAGAGACCCAGTACTTC.

This chain uses TRBV5-6 with TRBJ2-4, with a weak D call TRBD1 (6 bases). Germline V CDR1 and CDR2: SGHDT, YYEEEE. V was pared by 4 bases and J by 12 bases, with 14 bases between. The CDR3 is made up of 12 amino acids. The CDR3, as DNA: TGTGCCAGCAGCATGGACAGCCGATATCAGTACTTC. Translating gives CASSMDSRYQYF.

The chain carries TRBV19 and TRBJ2-7; 7 bases are a match to TRBD1. The CDR3 has 14 residues. Germline CDR1 is LNHDA and CDR2 is SQIVND (reference sequence). Unmatched junction bases numbered 4, after V lost 4 bases and J lost 1 base. DNA for the CDR3: TGTGCCAGTAGTACCCAGACAGGGTCCTACGAGCAGTACTTC. It is translated as CASSTQTGSYEQYF.

This clone was seen just once. The V gene is TRBV10-2, the J gene TRBJ2-1; D tentatively reads TRBD1 or TRBD2 (6 bases each). The CDR3 covers 16 residues. Germline CDR1 and CDR2: WSHSY and SAAADI. V was trimmed by 0 bases and J by 2 bases, leaving 11 bases between them. CDR3 nucleotides: TGCGCCAGCAGTGAGTCGCAGGGGACTCCCTACAATGAGCAGTTCTTC. The encoded protein is CASSESQGTPYNEQFF.

The rearrangement uses TRBV5-1 and TRBJ1-6; maybe TRBD1 (5 bases). CDR3 length: 14 residues. CDR1 SGHRS and CDR2 YFSETQ come from the germline V gene. Deletions cut 0 bases from V and 7 bases from J, with 8 bases between. CDR3 amino acids: CASSLEGENSPLHF. The CDR3 DNA sequence: TGCGCCAGCAGCTTGGAAGGGGAGAATTCACCCCTCCACTTT.

The chain links TRBV19 to TRBJ1-5; D is uncertain. The CDR3 covers 15 residues. The V end lost 7 bases, the J end lost 3 bases, and 16 bases lay between the germline ends. Germline CDR1 LNHDA, CDR2 SQIVND (reference sequence). The CDR3, as DNA: TGTGCCAGTACCATGCCGGGATTGTACAATCAGCCCCAGCATTTT. Translating it yields CASTMPGLYNQPQHF.

This clone turned up a few times. This chain joins TRBV30 and TRBJ2-7, with D possibly being TRBD2 (6 bases). Trimming removed 7 bases from V and 2 bases from J, with 21 bases in between. The germline V gene has CDR1 GTSNPN and CDR2 SVGIG (reference sequence). CDR3 length: 15 residues. The CDR3 coding sequence is TGTGCCTTCTCCGGGACTGGAATCGGGACCTACGAGCAGTACTTC. Its translation is CAFSGTGIGTYEQYF.

This clone was counted a few times. This chain links TRBV5-4 with TRBJ2-1, with 12 bases fitting TRBD2. With 4 bases clipped from V and 7 bases from J, the junction kept 12 bases outside the gene matches. The CDR3 has 17 residues. The germline V gene has CDR1 SGHNT and CDR2 YYREEE (reference sequence). The CDR3 is CASSKGTSGWGGNEQFF. The CDR3 DNA sequence: TGTGCCAGCAGCAAAGGGACTAGCGGGTGGGGTGGGAATGAGCAGTTCTTC.

The rearrangement links TRBV7-8 to TRBJ1-1; D is perhaps TRBD1 (6 bases). Germline CDR1 SGHVS, CDR2 FQNEAQ. Between the trimmed V and J ends, which lost 6 bases and 5 bases, there was a span of 16 bases. The length of the CDR3 is 14 residues. DNA of the CDR3: TGTGCCAGCAGGAATACAGGGACGGGGACTGAAGCTTTCTTT. Translated: CASRNTGTGTEAFF.